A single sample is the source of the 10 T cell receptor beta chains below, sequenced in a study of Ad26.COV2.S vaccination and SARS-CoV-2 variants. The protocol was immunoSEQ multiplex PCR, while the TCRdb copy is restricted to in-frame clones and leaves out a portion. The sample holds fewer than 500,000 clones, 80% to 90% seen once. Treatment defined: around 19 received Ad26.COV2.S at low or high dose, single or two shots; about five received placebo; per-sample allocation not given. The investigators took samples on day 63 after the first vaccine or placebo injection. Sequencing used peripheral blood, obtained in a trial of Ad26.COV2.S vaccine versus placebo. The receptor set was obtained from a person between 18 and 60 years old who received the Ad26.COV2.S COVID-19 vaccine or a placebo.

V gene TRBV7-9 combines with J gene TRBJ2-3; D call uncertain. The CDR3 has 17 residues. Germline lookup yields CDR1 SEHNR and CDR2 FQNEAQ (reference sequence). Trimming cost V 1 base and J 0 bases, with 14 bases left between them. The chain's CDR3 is CASSLGLSAVSTDTQYF. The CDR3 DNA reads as TGTGCCAGCAGCTTAGGGCTGTCGGCGGTTAGCACAGATACGCAGTATTTT.

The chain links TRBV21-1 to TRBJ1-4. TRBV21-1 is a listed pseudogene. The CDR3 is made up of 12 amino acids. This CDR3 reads CASKAGDEKLFF. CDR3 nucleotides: TGTGCCTCAAAGGCGGGAGATGAAAAACTGTTTTTT.

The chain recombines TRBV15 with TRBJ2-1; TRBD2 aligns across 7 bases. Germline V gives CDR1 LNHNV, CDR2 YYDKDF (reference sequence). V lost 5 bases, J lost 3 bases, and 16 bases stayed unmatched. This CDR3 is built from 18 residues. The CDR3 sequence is CATSFFSPREAGYNEQFF. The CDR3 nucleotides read TGTGCCACCAGCTTCTTCTCACCTCGGGAGGCGGGCTACAATGAGCAGTTCTTC.

In DNA, the CDR3 is TGTGCCATCAGTGGAACTAGCGGGGGGGATACGCAGTATTTT. Amino acid sequence: CAISGTSGGDTQYF. The genes are TRBV10-3 and TRBJ2-3, with 12 bases matching TRBD2. The CDR3 covers 14 residues. V lost 4 bases and J lost 6; bases outside the gene matches: 2. Per the germline V gene, CDR1 is ENHRY and CDR2 is SYGVKD.

CDR3 DNA: TGTGCCAGCAGCTTGGGGAGTTGGGCGAACACTGAAGCTTTCTTT. Its translation is CASSLGSWANTEAFF. The rearrangement joins TRBV11-3 to TRBJ1-1; D not certain. The germline V and J ends were trimmed by 3 bases and 1 base, with 12 bases remaining between them. Germline assignment: CDR1 SGHNT and CDR2 YENEEA. The CDR3 totals 15 residues. The full variable domain, with the rest looked up from reference TRBV11-3 and TRBJ1-1, is EAGVVQSPRYKIIEKKQPVAFWCNPISGHNTLYWYLQNLGQGPELLIRYENEEAVDDSQLPKDRFSAERLKGVDSTLKIQPAELGDSAVYLCASSLGSWANTEAFFGQGTRLTVV.

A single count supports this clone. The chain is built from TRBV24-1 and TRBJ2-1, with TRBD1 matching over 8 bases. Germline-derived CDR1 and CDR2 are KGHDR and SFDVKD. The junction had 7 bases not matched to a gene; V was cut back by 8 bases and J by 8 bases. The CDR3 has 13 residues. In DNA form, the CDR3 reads TGTGCCACCAACGAAGACAGGGGCGATGAGCAGTTCTTC. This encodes CATNEDRGDEQFF.

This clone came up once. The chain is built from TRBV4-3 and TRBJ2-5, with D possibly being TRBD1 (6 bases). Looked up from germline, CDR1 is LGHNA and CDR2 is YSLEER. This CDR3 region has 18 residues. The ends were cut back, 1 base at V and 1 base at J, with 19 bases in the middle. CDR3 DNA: TGCGCCAGCAGCCAAGCGAATGGGGGCGCGTGGTCCCAAGAGACCCAGTACTTC. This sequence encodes CASSQANGGAWSQETQYF.

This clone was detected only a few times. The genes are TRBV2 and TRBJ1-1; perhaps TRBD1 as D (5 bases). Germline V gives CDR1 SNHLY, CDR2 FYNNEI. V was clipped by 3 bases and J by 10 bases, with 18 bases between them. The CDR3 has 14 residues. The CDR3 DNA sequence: TGTGCCAGCAGTGATTCCCTATCCGGGACCCGAGCTTTCTTT. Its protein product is CASSDSLSGTRAFF.

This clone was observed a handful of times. Here the CDR3 DNA reads TGTGCCAGCAGCTTAGGACTAGCGGGGAACTCCTACGAGCAGTACTTC. Translating gives CASSLGLAGNSYEQYF. The genes are TRBV3-1 (or the pseudogene TRBV3-2) and TRBJ2-7, with 12 bases fitting TRBD2. The length of the CDR3 is 16 residues. The germline gives CDR1 LGHDT, CDR2 YNNKEL (reference sequence). Trimming took 5 bases from V and 0 from J; bases not matched to a gene: 5.

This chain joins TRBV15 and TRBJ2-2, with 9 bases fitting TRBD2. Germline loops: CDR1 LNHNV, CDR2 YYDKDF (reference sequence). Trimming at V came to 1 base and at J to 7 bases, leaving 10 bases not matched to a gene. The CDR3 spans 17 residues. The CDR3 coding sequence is TGTGCCACCAGCAGAGGACTAGCGGTCCTACGTGGCGGGGAGCTGTTTTTT. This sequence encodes CATSRGLAVLRGGELFF.